This TCR beta chain came from a study of T cells expressing NK-cell markers. Study overall: In sorted CD3+CD56+NKG2C+, CD3+CD56+NKG2C- and CD3+CD56-NKG2C+ T cells, TCR beta repertoires were obtained.

Germline V gene data show CDR1 as MNHEY and CDR2 as SVGAGI. This CDR3 has 14 amino acids. 5'RACE template switching with UMIs generated TCR beta cDNA. Reanalyzing the 5' RACE reads, TCRdb keeps one entry per CDR3 protein, without DNA. Recorded here are roughly 5,400 distinct CDR3 sequences; the top ten clones represent over 12%. The TCR sequence derives from a man aged 18 to 29 in good health. The specimen was blood T cells: a sorted CD56 or NKG2C T cell subset, CD4+ or CD8+ T cells, or bulk PBMC T cells (not recorded which). This sequence joins TRBV6-5 and TRBJ2-5; the TCRdb call, TRBD1, lacks DNA for checking. The CDR3 protein is CASSSEGQGQTQYF.